This TCR beta chain is from a study of T cell responses to AZD1222 COVID-19 vaccine. Background on the study: Doses given second, at about 4 or about 12 weeks, were pooled.

In germline, CDR1 is SGHRS, CDR2 YFSETQ. The CDR3 has 11 residues. Trimming removed 0 bases from V and 8 bases from J, with 5 bases in between. To note about this clone: The antigen remains unidentified. Other DNA sequences in the same sample also yield this CDR3.

Study-wide results and caveats: Unmutated variant regions are reportedly targeted by nearly half of spike-specific TCRs. Repertoires were collected only later (after the peak T cell response had occurred). Regions 160-218 and 743-854 dominated among vaccine-associated CD4 TCRs spanning spike.

The data were produced by immunoSEQ multiplex PCR, yet TCRdb's version contains in-frame clones alone and is incomplete. The sample shows around 250,000 clones, approximately 93% of them seen only once. This receptor was taken from an adult in good health. The chain joins TRBV5-1 to TRBJ1-2; no firm D call. This specimen was peripheral blood, taken on day 0 of AZD1222 vaccination. The CDR3 protein is CASSLEGGYTF. As DNA, the CDR3 is TGCGCCAGCAGCTTGGAGGGAGGCTACACCTTC.